This T cell receptor beta chain derives from a study of shared clonotypes between healthy human individuals. Turning to the study itself: Contributing individuals were two females and a few males aged 18 to 49. General observations from the study: Compared with clonotypes that all four donors shared, non-shared clonotypes had lower generation probabilities. Relative to memory subsets, naive subsets generally showed larger estimated richness.

Clones were sequenced by immunoSEQ multiplex PCR, and TCRdb holds only the in-frame ones, with some missing. The table shows about 2 million clones, with less than 95% occurring only once. The CDR3 consists of 13 residues. Germline V gives CDR1 SGHAT, CDR2 FQDESV (reference sequence). Trimming took 1 base from V and 5 from J, leaving 8 bases between them. Of note for this clone: Its antigen is as yet unknown.

Naive CD8 cells, CD45RO-negative and positively selected for CCR7, excluded terminally differentiated effector memory CD45RA+ cells. Every donor was a Caucasian adult from Nashville, Tennessee. Specimen: naive CD8+ T cells sorted from blood. The clonotype comes from a man aged 18 to 30 in good health. The V gene is TRBV11-1, the J gene TRBJ2-5; D possibly matches TRBD1 or TRBD2 (5 bases each). CDR3 nucleotides: TGTGCCAGCAGCTTAGGGGGACGGGAGACCCAGTACTTC. Translating gives CASSLGGRETQYF. The entire variable domain, with the rest obtained from reference TRBV11-1 and TRBJ2-5, is as follows: EAEVAQSPRYKITEKSQAVAFWCDPISGHATLYWYRQILGQGPELLVQFQDESVVDDSQLPKDRFSAERLKGVDSTLKIQPAELGDSAMYLCASSLGGRETQYFGPGTRLLVL.